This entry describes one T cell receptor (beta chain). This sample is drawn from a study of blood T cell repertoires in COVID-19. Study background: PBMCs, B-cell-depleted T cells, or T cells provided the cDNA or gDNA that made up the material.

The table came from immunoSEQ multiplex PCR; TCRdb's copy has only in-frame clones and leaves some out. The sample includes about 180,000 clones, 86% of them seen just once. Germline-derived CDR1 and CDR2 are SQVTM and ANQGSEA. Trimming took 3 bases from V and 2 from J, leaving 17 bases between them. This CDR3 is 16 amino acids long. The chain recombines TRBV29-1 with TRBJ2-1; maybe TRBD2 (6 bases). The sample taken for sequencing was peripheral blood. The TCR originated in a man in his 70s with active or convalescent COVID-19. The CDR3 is CSVEPREAGPYNEQFF. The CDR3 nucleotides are TGCAGCGTTGAGCCTCGTGAGGCGGGACCCTACAATGAGCAGTTCTTC.